Sequencing of this T cell receptor beta chain was carried out in a study of CD8 T cells in Susac syndrome. The CDR3 contains 15 residues. In germline, CDR1 is LGHNA, CDR2 YSLEER. With 1 base removed from V and 0 bases from J, the gap between germline ends came to 10 bases. RNA totalling about 0.5 to 1 ug underwent reverse transcription with random hexamers. An immunoSEQ multiplex PCR amplified TCR beta CDR3 over 54 Vbeta and 13 Jbeta. TCRdb independently ran MiXCR on the immunoSEQ multiplex PCR reads; one entry per CDR3 protein. The data show fewer than 85,000 distinct CDR3 sequences, 85% to 95% seen once.

Material: CD8+ T cells from PBMCs. The rearrangement joins TRBV4-3 to TRBJ2-7, with D possibly being TRBD2 (6 bases). The TCR was taken from a human donor with Susac syndrome. CDR3 sequence (DNA): TGCGCCAGCAGCCAAGGTAGCGGTAGCTCCTACGAGCAGTACTTC. Translation: CASSQGSGSSYEQYF.